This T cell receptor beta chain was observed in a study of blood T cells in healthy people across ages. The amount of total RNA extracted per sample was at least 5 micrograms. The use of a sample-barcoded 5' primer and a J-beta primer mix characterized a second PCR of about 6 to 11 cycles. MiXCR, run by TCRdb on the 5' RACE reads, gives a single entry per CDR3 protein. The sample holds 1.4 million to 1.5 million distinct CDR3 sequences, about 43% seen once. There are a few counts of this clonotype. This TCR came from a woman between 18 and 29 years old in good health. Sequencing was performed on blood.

Written as DNA, the CDR3 is TGTGCCAGCAGCCAGGCCGGACAGGTATCCTACGAGCAGTACTTC. It is translated as CASSQAGQVSYEQYF. The rearrangement joins TRBV3-1 to TRBJ2-7, with 7 nucleotides matching TRBD1. Looked up from germline, CDR1 is LGHDT and CDR2 is YNNKEL (reference sequence). V trimming: 3 bases; J trimming: 1 base; junction bases outside the gene matches: 6. The CDR3 extends over 15 amino acids.